A selection of T cell receptor beta chains follows, all from one sample in a study of shared clonotypes between healthy human individuals. Some clones are missing from TCRdb's copy, which holds only in-frame ones; the method was immunoSEQ multiplex PCR. The sample has some 1,400,000 clones; roughly 96% are singletons. Input material: naive CD4+ T cells sorted from blood. All receptors come from a man aged 25-40 years in good health. The CDR3 runs from the conserved cysteine through the conserved F or W. The D gene is left open where the match is weak. The size entry is marked missing in some rows and otherwise reads once, few, many or a size class.

j_call,clone_size,d_call,v_call,cdr3_aa,cdr3_nt
TRBJ2-1,-,-,TRBV28,CASIMTGAYNEQFF,TGTGCCAGCATTATGACCGGGGCATACAATGAGCAGTTCTTC
TRBJ2-2,-,TRBD1,TRBV27,CASSPRQGFNTGELFF,TGTGCCAGCAGTCCCCGACAGGGTTTTAACACCGGGGAGCTGTTTTTT
TRBJ2-1,-,-,TRBV28,CASSLSPLNEQFF,TGTGCCAGCAGTTTATCCCCCCTTAACGAGCAGTTCTTC
TRBJ2-1,-,TRBD2,TRBV7-9,CASSLGGLAGVWNEQFF,TGTGCCAGCAGCTTAGGTGGACTAGCGGGAGTATGGAATGAGCAGTTCTTC
TRBJ2-4,-,-,TRBV2,CASTLTVEENIQYF,TGTGCCAGCACCTTGACAGTGGAAGAAAACATTCAGTACTTC
TRBJ1-1,-,-,TRBV19,CASSMRGERGTEAFF,TGTGCCAGTAGTATGAGAGGGGAGAGGGGGACTGAAGCTTTCTTT
TRBJ2-3,-,-,TRBV29-1,CSVRQDPSTDTQYF,TGCAGCGTCAGACAGGACCCTAGCACAGATACGCAGTATTTT
TRBJ2-7,-,TRBD2,TRBV7-9,CASSPSGRAYEQYF,TGTGCCAGCAGCCCAAGCGGGAGGGCCTACGAGCAGTACTTC
TRBJ1-3,-,TRBD1,TRBV7-9,CASSVRSPGQGADTIYF,TGTGCCAGCAGCGTACGATCGCCGGGACAGGGGGCAGACACCATATATTTT
TRBJ2-3,-,TRBD1,TRBV18,CASSPGTGGDTQYF,TGTGCCAGCTCACCCGGGACAGGGGGAGATACGCAGTATTTT
TRBJ2-3,-,TRBD2,TRBV6-4,CASSERPGGPTDTQYF,TGTGCCAGCAGTGAAAGGCCGGGAGGGCCAACAGATACGCAGTATTTT
TRBJ2-3,-,TRBD1,TRBV28,CATDMGQGMWDTQYF,TGTGCCACGGATATGGGACAGGGGATGTGGGATACGCAGTATTTT
TRBJ2-2,-,-,TRBV27,CASSSLAQAGETGELFF,TGTGCCAGCAGTTCCCTAGCCCAAGCGGGTGAGACCGGGGAGCTGTTTTTT
TRBJ2-2,-,TRBD2,TRBV5-1,CASSLRAGANTGELFF,TGCGCCAGCAGCTTACGAGCGGGAGCGAACACCGGGGAGCTGTTTTTT
TRBJ2-7,once,-,TRBV2,CASSGTRGRDYEQYF,TGTGCCAGCAGTGGCACTCGCGGAAGGGACTACGAGCAGTACTTC
TRBJ2-2,-,-,TRBV7-9,CASSLIRGSNTGELFF,TGTGCCAGCAGCTTAATACGGGGGTCGAACACCGGGGAGCTGTTTTTT
TRBJ2-2,-,TRBD2,TRBV11-2,CASSLGWGTSGSGTGELFF,TGTGCCAGCAGCTTAGGTTGGGGTACTAGCGGGAGTGGTACCGGGGAGCTGTTTTTT
TRBJ2-1,-,-,TRBV6-1,CASREGPVHSYNEQFF,TGTGCCAGCAGAGAAGGGCCCGTACACTCCTACAATGAGCAGTTCTTC
TRBJ1-1,-,-,TRBV27,CASKLIGGLGTEAFF,TGTGCCAGCAAACTTATAGGGGGGCTCGGGACTGAAGCTTTCTTT
TRBJ1-2,-,-,TRBV14,CASSNVAQGGYGYTF,TGTGCCAGCAGCAACGTCGCACAGGGTGGTTATGGCTACACCTTC
TRBJ2-7,once,TRBD1,TRBV23-1,CASSHGQGASYEQYF,TGCGCCAGCAGTCACGGACAGGGAGCATCCTACGAGCAGTACTTC
TRBJ2-5,-,-,TRBV27,CASSSRRGGPETQYF,TGTGCCAGCAGTTCTCGTCGGGGCGGCCCAGAGACCCAGTACTTC
TRBJ1-5,-,-,TRBV6-6,CASSYGGSNQPQHF,TGTGCCAGCAGTTACGGAGGTAGCAATCAGCCCCAGCATTTT
TRBJ2-3,-,TRBD2,TRBV5-4,CAIPSGSTDTQYF,TGTGCCATCCCTAGCGGGAGCACAGATACGCAGTATTTT
TRBJ1-5,-,-,TRBV9,CASSSRGNQPQHF,TGTGCCAGCAGCTCACGGGGCAATCAGCCCCAGCATTTT
TRBJ2-1,once,TRBD2,TRBV29-1,CSIGLAGLNEQFF,TGCAGCATCGGACTAGCGGGATTGAATGAGCAGTTCTTC
TRBJ2-7,-,TRBD2,TRBV5-1,CASSLGLAGAISSYEQYF,TGCGCCAGCAGCTTGGGACTAGCGGGGGCTATAAGCTCCTACGAGCAGTACTTC
TRBJ2-7,-,-,TRBV18,CASSPTRGDAYEQYF,TGTGCCAGCTCACCAACCAGGGGCGATGCCTACGAGCAGTACTTC
TRBJ2-4,-,-,TRBV4-1,CASSPLRAVLKNIQYF,TGCGCCAGCAGCCCCCTCCGGGCAGTTCTCAAAAACATTCAGTACTTC
TRBJ2-3,-,-,TRBV30,CAWNRFTGRSTDTQYF,TGTGCCTGGAATCGATTTACGGGGAGGAGCACAGATACGCAGTATTTT
TRBJ2-7,-,-,TRBV5-6,CASSWSVYGYEQYF,TGTGCCAGCAGCTGGAGTGTCTACGGTTACGAGCAGTACTTC
TRBJ2-7,-,-,TRBV15,CATSSGQRFSYEQYF,TGTGCCACCAGCTCAGGGCAGCGTTTTTCCTACGAGCAGTACTTC
TRBJ2-1,-,-,TRBV5-1,CASRVGPLDNEQFF,TGCGCCAGCCGGGTGGGGCCACTTGACAATGAGCAGTTCTTC
TRBJ2-3,once,-,TRBV18,CASSPIGGTGTDTQYF,TGTGCCAGCTCACCTATTGGGGGGACAGGCACAGATACGCAGTATTTT
TRBJ1-3,-,-,TRBV6-6,CASSYGEAGNTIYF,TGTGCCAGCAGTTACGGGGAGGCGGGAAACACCATATATTTT
TRBJ1-2,-,-,TRBV5-4,CASTNIHRDTYGYTF,TGTGCCAGCACCAATATCCACCGGGACACCTATGGCTACACCTTC
TRBJ2-7,-,TRBD1,TRBV19,CASRETGTGNYEQYF,TGTGCCAGTAGAGAAACCGGGACAGGGAACTACGAGCAGTACTTC
TRBJ2-7,-,-,TRBV5-5,CASSLSRESEQYF,TGTGCCAGCAGCTTGAGTAGAGAAAGCGAGCAGTACTTC
TRBJ2-7,-,-,TRBV5-1,CASSLAVNAGNEQYF,TGCGCCAGCAGCTTGGCGGTCAACGCTGGGAACGAGCAGTACTTC
TRBJ1-3,-,-,TRBV5-1,CASSLMLSANSGNTIYF,TGCGCCAGCAGCTTGATGTTATCCGCCAACTCTGGAAACACCATATATTTT
TRBJ1-5,-,-,TRBV5-1,CASSLEGGGNQPQHF,TGCGCCAGCAGCTTGGAGGGAGGGGGCAATCAGCCCCAGCATTTT